This TCR beta chain comes out of a study of cytomegalovirus exposure and HLA in healthy donors. General observations from the study: Analyses of presence/absence relied on an assumption of roughly uniform sequencing depth across donors. In an earlier analysis, about 87% or about 30%: the productive usage of most TCR beta V segments.

The PCR ran on 60 Vbeta and 13 Jbeta primers. Method: immunoSEQ multiplex PCR; TCRdb's copy keeps in-frame clones and lacks some. The sample holds about 99,000 clones; 76% are singletons and the top ten take about 5.4%. A note on this clone: Its cognate antigen is unknown. No conserved phenylalanine or tryptophan ends this CDR3, so it is likely a read error. No DNA is shown, since the ends of the CDR3 on it are uncertain; the CDR3 is the one TCRdb lists.

The CDR3 is 14 amino acids in total, end residues counted. The sequenced sample was PBMCs. The rearrangement uses TRBV1 and TRBJ1-6; TRBD1 reflects the table's D call only, with no check against the DNA. TRBV1 is a known pseudogene. The sequence derives from a woman younger than 35 in good health and CMV-seropositive. CDR3 region: CTSRDSSYNSPLHV.